Listed below are T cell receptor beta chains from one sample, sequenced in a study of beta chain features in type 1 diabetes. Repertoires were generated with immunoSEQ multiplex PCR, while TCRdb's copy carries only in-frame clones and drops some. Here the sample spans around 350,000 clones, roughly 12% being singletons. Sequenced material: naive CD4+ T cells from blood. These receptors came from a man younger than 35 in good health. Each CDR3 is given without its conserved first and last residue. The D gene is left open where the match is weak.

v_call	d_call	j_call	cdr3_aa
TRBV4-3	NA	TRBJ2-1	ASSTGRSRVQF
TRBV19	NA	TRBJ2-3	ATSTLVGTDTQY
TRBV2	NA	TRBJ2-1	ASIGDTRYIEQF
TRBV28	NA	TRBJ2-5	ASSQTGQETQY
TRBV11-2	NA	TRBJ2-1	ASSGTYVNEQF
TRBV5-1	TRBD2	TRBJ2-3	ASSPGLAISTDTQY
TRBV11-1	TRBD1	TRBJ2-5	ASSSPGTGQKTQY
TRBV19	TRBD2	TRBJ2-7	ASTNSGGDYEQY
TRBV9	NA	TRBJ1-2	ASSVDGGGGYGYT
TRBV5-1	NA	TRBJ2-5	ASSSQETQY
TRBV29-1	NA	TRBJ1-1	SAEVGNTEAF
TRBV15	TRBD1	TRBJ1-5	ATSRGTGGFNQPQH
TRBV6-1	NA	TRBJ1-5	ASSEAGQGIGQPQH
TRBV5-5	TRBD1	TRBJ1-5	ASSLYRGRNQPQH
TRBV29-1	NA	TRBJ2-2	SVAGTGELF
TRBV28	NA	TRBJ2-3	ASSSPTDTQY
TRBV7-8	TRBD1	TRBJ1-1	ASSPDRDTEAF
TRBV28	NA	TRBJ2-6	ASSLSPGTNVLT
TRBV10-3	TRBD1	TRBJ1-1	AISELDRGAEAF
TRBV11-1	TRBD1	TRBJ1-1	ASSRDRVTEAF
TRBV18	NA	TRBJ1-2	ASSPRAGSDYGYT
TRBV7-2	NA	TRBJ2-7	ASSLNSYEQY
TRBV7-2	TRBD2	TRBJ2-3	ASSFAGVTDTQY